Listed here are 14 T cell receptor beta chains from one sample, sequenced in a study of CD8+CD57+ T cells in acquired aplastic anemia (dated by TCRdb to about 2018). Instrument on record: Illumina HiSeq 2000. Profiling of TCR beta VDJ combinations and CDR3 sequences used genomic DNA as the template. TCRdb reworked the public reads: Q25 trimming with fastp, MiXCR clone assembly, productive beta chains retained. One record per CDR3 amino acid sequence lists the most common genes and DNA. The sample table records some 410,000 distinct CDR3 sequences; 65% to 80% of these occur just once. The ten largest clonotypes hold approximately 3.9% of the sample. Sequencing was carried out using sorted CD4+, CD8+, or CD8+CD57+ T cells (not recorded which) from PBMCs. All receptors derive from a human donor in good health, serving as a control.

The table lists this clonotype with a count of one. This likely comes from a read error, as the CDR3 has no conserved phenylalanine or tryptophan at its end. The chain recombines TRBV7-8 with TRBJ2-3; D not resolved. The CDR3 contains 10 residues. V was trimmed by 6 bases and J by 10 bases, leaving 8 bases between them. Germline assignment: CDR1 SGHVS and CDR2 FQNEAQ. The CDR3 nucleotides are TGTGCCAGCAGGGTAATGGCGCAGTATATC. Its protein is CASRVMAQYI.

This chain links TRBV7-2 with TRBJ2-2; tentative D call: TRBD2 (5 bases). The germline gives CDR1 SGHTA, CDR2 FQGNSA. The CDR3 has 15 amino acids. The V and J ends lost 3 bases and 6 bases respectively, with 14 bases between them. This CDR3 is CASSFRGGGAGELFF. CDR3 DNA: TGTGCCAGCAGCTTCCGGGGTGGTGGGGCCGGGGAGCTGTTTTTT. The full variable domain, rest sourced from reference TRBV7-2 and TRBJ2-2, is GAGVSQSPSNKVTEKGKDVELRCDPISGHTALYWYRQSLGQGLEFLIYFQGNSAPDKSGLPSDRFSAERTGGSVSTLTIQRTQQEDSAVYLCASSFRGGGAGELFFGEGSRLTVL.

Remarks on this clonotype: A much larger clone sits a single nucleotide away, making a read error possible. The chain combines TRBV6-1 with TRBJ2-5; the D is unclear. Germline V gene lookup returns CDR1 MNHNS and CDR2 SASEGT. The CDR3 extends over 13 amino acids. In DNA, the CDR3 is TGTGCCAGCGGTGAAGTCTTCCAAGAGACCCAGTACTTC. This gives the protein CASGEVFQETQYF.

The chain recombines TRBV9 with TRBJ2-3; D not resolved. V was trimmed by 4 bases and J by 12 bases, leaving 24 bases between them. Germline-derived CDR1 and CDR2 are SGDLS and YYNGEE. The CDR3 runs to 15 residues. The CDR3 here is CASSSVVAATQYQYF. The DNA of the CDR3 is TGTGCCAGCAGCTCTGTGGTCGCAGCCACGCAGTATCAGTATTTT.

This clonotype was detected only once. This chain joins TRBV11-1 and TRBJ2-3; TRBD2 matches 10 bases. There are 16 residues in the CDR3. V trimming: 3 bases; J trimming: 1 base; junction bases outside the gene matches: 4. Germline V lookup: CDR1 SGHAT, CDR2 FQDESV (reference sequence). The CDR3 DNA is TGTGCCAGCAGCTTTCCAGGGACTAGCGGCACAGATACGCAGTATTTT. This gives the protein CASSFPGTSGTDTQYF.

This clonotype was detected ten times or more. The chain has TRBV20-1 and TRBJ2-6; D unresolved. The CDR3 has 14 residues. V lost 6 bases and J lost 0, with 9 bases in between. The germline V gene encodes CDR1 DFQATT and CDR2 SNEGSKA (reference sequence). CDR3 sequence: CSACNRSGANVLTF. CDR3 DNA: TGCAGTGCCTGTAATCGCTCTGGGGCCAACGTCCTGACTTTC.

As to this clonotype: Germline and junction disagree at one end, which may indicate a read error. V is TRBV7-9 and J is TRBJ1-1; D gene ambiguous. This CDR3 contains 13 residues. CDR1 SEHNR and CDR2 FQNEAQ come from the germline V gene (reference sequence). CDR3 in amino acids: CASKMEMNIEAFF. The CDR3 nucleotides are TGTGCCAGCAAGATGGAAATGAACATTGAAGCTTTCTTC.

This clonotype has more than one count but fewer than ten. The gene calls are TRBV25-1 and TRBJ1-2; a possible D gene is TRBD1 (5 bases). The CDR3 is 17 amino acids. Per germline, CDR1 MGHDK and CDR2 SYGVNS. Trimming pared 0 bases from V and 5 bases from J, leaving 19 bases between. The chain's CDR3 is CASSEYVAARADYGYTF. The CDR3 DNA follows: TGTGCCAGCAGTGAATATGTCGCGGCCAGGGCTGATTATGGCTACACCTTC.

In the case of this clonotype: Without the conserved terminal phenylalanine or tryptophan, this CDR3 likely stems from a read error. It is unclear where the CDR3 begins or ends on the DNA, so no DNA is shown, and the CDR3 is as TCRdb lists it. This chain links TRBV7-8 with TRBJ1-2. The CDR3 contains 13 residues when both ends are counted. The V gene's germline CDR1 is SGHVS and CDR2 FQNEAQ. The CDR3 loop is CASRLAREGDCTT.

About this clonotype itself: The CDR3 does not close with the conserved phenylalanine or tryptophan, likely indicating a read error. The limits of the CDR3 on the DNA are not certain, so only TCRdb's listed CDR3 is given. V and J are TRBV7-9 and TRBJ2-1. CDR1 and CDR2 (germline): SEHNR, FQNEAQ (reference sequence). The CDR3 is made up of 13 amino acids, end residues included. Here the CDR3 reads CASSFHPDCEAFS.

In the case of this clonotype: Germline and junction disagree at one end, which may indicate a read error. The rearrangement joins TRBV7-2 to TRBJ2-7; a weak D match, TRBD2 (7 bases). Germline V gene sequence: CDR1 SGHTA, CDR2 FQGNSA. The CDR3 has 14 residues. The CDR3 spells CASRGRGGINTEDF. The DNA of the CDR3 is TGTGCCAGCAGGGGGAGGGGGGGCATCAACACTGAAGATTTC.

The chain couples TRBV6-1 to TRBJ1-1, with TRBD1 matching over 7 bases. The CDR3 runs to 12 residues. Germline assignment: CDR1 MNHNS and CDR2 SASEGT. The J segment lost 4 bases and the V segment lost 11 bases, leaving 7 bases of the junction unmatched. The CDR3 protein is CADTDRATEAFF. The CDR3 DNA sequence: TGTGCCGACACCGACAGGGCCACTGAAGCTTTCTTT.

Concerning this clonotype: It is unclear where the CDR3 begins or ends on the DNA, so no DNA is shown, and the CDR3 is as TCRdb lists it. The gene calls are TRBV7-9 and TRBJ2-5. Per germline, CDR1 SEHNR and CDR2 FQNEAQ (reference sequence). The CDR3 spans 14 residues, counting both ends. CDR3: CASSSGIYGYTFGF.

There are many counts of this clonotype. This chain uses TRBV12-5 with TRBJ1-5; TRBD1 matches at 7 bases. The trim removed 0 bases at V and 3 bases at J, leaving 2 bases unmatched. The CDR3 covers 15 residues. Germline CDR1 LGHNT, CDR2 FRNRAP. The CDR3 spells CASGLVQGNNQPQHF. The CDR3 region has the DNA TGTGCTAGTGGTTTGGTACAGGGGAACAATCAGCCCCAGCATTTT.